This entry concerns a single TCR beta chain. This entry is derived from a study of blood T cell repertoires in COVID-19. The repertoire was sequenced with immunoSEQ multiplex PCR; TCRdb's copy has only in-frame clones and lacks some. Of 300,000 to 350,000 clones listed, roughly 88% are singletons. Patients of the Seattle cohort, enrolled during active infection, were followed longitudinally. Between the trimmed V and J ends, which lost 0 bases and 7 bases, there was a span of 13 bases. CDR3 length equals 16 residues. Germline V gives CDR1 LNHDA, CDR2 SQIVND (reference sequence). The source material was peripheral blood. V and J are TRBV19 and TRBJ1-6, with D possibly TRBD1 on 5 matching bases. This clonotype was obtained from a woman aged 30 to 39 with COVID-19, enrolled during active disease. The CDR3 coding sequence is TGTGCCAGTAGTATAGATGGGGCCTCTTTGAATTCACCCCTCCACTTT. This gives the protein CASSIDGASLNSPLHF.